This T cell receptor beta chain derives from a study of CD8+CD57+ T cells in acquired aplastic anemia. Study summary: The study obtained an average of 3.2 ug of DNA from sorted CD4+ and CD8+ cells. CD4+ cell libraries from healthy donors averaged roughly 10 million reads.

Notes on the study in general: No significant patient-versus-control difference appeared in CD8+ Simpson's diversity. Patients and controls shared about 30 CD8+ CDR3 sequences.

Comments on this clonotype: The antigen remains undetermined.

The use of genomic DNA as template underpinned the TCR beta VDJ and CDR3 profiling. TCRdb reprocessed the reads via MiXCR and lists one record per CDR3 protein. This sample has about 62,000 distinct CDR3 sequences, with 55% found just once. Between the trimmed V and J ends, which lost 8 bases and 3 bases, there was a span of 9 bases. Germline CDR1 reads SNHLY; CDR2 reads FYNNEI. The CDR3 totals 12 residues. The TCR was taken from a human donor in good health, serving as a control. Material: sorted CD4+, CD8+, or CD8+CD57+ T cells (not recorded which) from PBMCs. The chain links TRBV2 to TRBJ2-3; no clear D. The DNA for the CDR3 is TGTGCCAGCCACCGAGGAACAGATACGCAGTATTTT. Its translation: CASHRGTDTQYF. Full variable domain (rest looked up from reference TRBV2 and TRBJ2-3): EPEVTQTPSHQVTQMGQEVILRCVPISNHLYFYWYRQILGQKVEFLVSFYNNEISEKSEIFDDQFSVERPDGSNFTLKIRSTKLEDSAMYFCASHRGTDTQYFGPGTRLTVL.